The 25 T cell receptor beta chains listed next were all sequenced from one sample in a study of T cell changes during pregnancy in multiple sclerosis. Clones were sequenced by immunoSEQ multiplex PCR, and TCRdb holds only the in-frame ones, with some missing. The data contain around 100,000 clones, roughly 92% of them seen just once; the ten biggest clones take up roughly 1.4%. Sequencing was performed on peripheral blood, taken in the third trimester of pregnancy. The receptors derive from a female donor with multiple sclerosis, enrolled in a pregnancy study.

The CDR3 protein is CASSLQLGAIEINTEAFF. For the CDR3, the DNA is TGTGCCAGCAGCTTGCAGTTGGGAGCTATCGAAATAAACACTGAAGCTTTCTTT. V and J are TRBV5-6 and TRBJ1-1, with D uncertain. Germline V gene lookup returns CDR1 SGHDT and CDR2 YYEEEE. V was shortened by 1 base and J by 2 bases, with 21 bases between the two germline ends. The CDR3 length is 18 residues. Variable domain in full (rest from reference TRBV5-6 and TRBJ1-1): DAGVTQSPTHLIKTRGQQVTLRCSPKSGHDTVSWYQQALGQGPQFIFQYYEEEERQRGNFPDRFSGHQFPNYSSELNVNALLLGDSALYLCASSLQLGAIEINTEAFFGQGTRLTVV.

The rearrangement uses TRBV7-3 and TRBJ2-3, with a weak D call TRBD2 (6 bases). CDR3 length equals 13 residues. The V and J ends lost 9 bases and 4 bases respectively, with 14 bases between them. Germline V CDR1 and CDR2: SGHTA, FQGTGA. CDR3 in amino acids: CASGGGVADTQYF. For the CDR3, the DNA is TGTGCCAGTGGAGGAGGGGTTGCAGATACGCAGTATTTT.

This clone came up once. The gene calls are TRBV19 and TRBJ2-7, with D uncertain. Germline loops: CDR1 LNHDA, CDR2 SQIVND (reference sequence). Trimming left V 5 bases short and J 2 bases short, with 22 bases between. The CDR3 runs 17 residues. The CDR3 coding sequence is TGTGCCAGTAGTTCCCCCTCGGCAGGCAATCGCGCCTACGAGCAGTACTTC. Residues: CASSSPSAGNRAYEQYF. Drawing the rest from reference TRBV19 and TRBJ2-7, the complete variable domain is DGGITQSPKYLFRKEGQNVTLSCEQNLNHDAMYWYRQDPGQGLRLIYYSQIVNDFQKGDIAEGYSVSREKKESFPLTVTSAQKNPTAFYLCASSSPSAGNRAYEQYFGPGTRLTVT.

The rearrangement links TRBV14 to TRBJ1-2, with 9 bases identical to TRBD1. J gave up 7 bases and V 1 base, and 10 bases lay outside the gene matches. The CDR3 sequence is 16 residues long. The germline gives CDR1 SGHDN, CDR2 FVKESK. The CDR3 nucleotides read TGTGCCAGCAGCCAAGCCGGGACAGGGTGGTTCGGTGGCTACACCTTC. It specifies CASSQAGTGWFGGYTF. Complete variable domain (other parts from reference TRBV14 and TRBJ1-2): EAGVTQFPSHSVIEKGQTVTLRCDPISGHDNLYWYRRVMGKEIKFLLHFVKESKQDESGMPNNRFLAERTGGTYSTLKVQPAELEDSGVYFCASSQAGTGWFGGYTFGSGTRLTVV.

This chain joins TRBV6-1 and TRBJ2-2, with TRBD2 identical over 11 bases. The J segment lost 1 base and the V segment lost 4 bases, leaving 2 bases of the junction unmatched. CDR1 and CDR2 (germline): MNHNS, SASEGT. This CDR3 is built from 16 residues. In DNA form, the CDR3 reads TGTGCCAGCAGTGGACTAGCGGGACTGAACACCGGGGAGCTGTTTTTT. It encodes CASSGLAGLNTGELFF.

The V gene is TRBV28, the J gene TRBJ2-7; possibly TRBD1 for D (5 bases). CDR1 MDHEN and CDR2 SYDVKM come from the germline V gene. The CDR3 runs to 15 residues. Trimming shortened V by 3 bases and J by 2 bases, and 14 bases separated the two germline ends. CDR3 bases: TGTGCCAGCAGTTTTAGTCAACAGGCGACCTACGAGCAGTACTTC. Protein sequence: CASSFSQQATYEQYF.

The genes are TRBV6-6 and TRBJ1-1; no definite D call. Germline assignment: CDR1 MNHNY and CDR2 SVGAGI (reference sequence). The V and J ends lost 5 bases and 1 base respectively, with 8 bases between them. The CDR3 length is 13 residues. In DNA form, the CDR3 reads TGTGCCAGCAGTCCCACACCGAACACTGAAGCTTTCTTT. Its translation is CASSPTPNTEAFF.

V gene TRBV6-6 combines with J gene TRBJ1-6, with D perhaps matching TRBD1 (6 bases). This CDR3 is 14 amino acids long. Germline assignment: CDR1 MNHNY and CDR2 SVGAGI (reference sequence). V lost 2 bases and J lost 7, with 9 bases in between. The CDR3 DNA reads as TGTGCCAGCAGTTACCGGACAGCGAATTCACCCCTCCACTTT. It encodes CASSYRTANSPLHF.

The rearrangement uses TRBV6-6 and TRBJ2-1; 11 positions match TRBD2. The CDR3 loop spans 14 amino acids. Germline loops: CDR1 MNHNY, CDR2 SVGAGI (reference sequence). V was pared by 6 bases and J by 7 bases, with 5 bases of the junction left unmatched. In nucleotides, the CDR3 is TGTGCCAGCAGCCGGACTAGCGGGTGGAATGAGCAGTTCTTC. Translation gives CASSRTSGWNEQFF.

J is TRBJ2-7 and V is TRBV10-1; 8 bases map to TRBD2. The V gene end was trimmed by 3 bases and the J gene end by 4 bases; junction bases not matched to a gene: 11. CDR1 is WNHNN and CDR2 is SYGVQD in the germline V gene (reference sequence). This CDR3 spans 16 amino acids. DNA for the CDR3: TGCGCCAGCAGTGACTACAAGAGCGGGAGTAGGTACGAGCAGTACTTC. It specifies CASSDYKSGSRYEQYF.

This rearrangement joins TRBV5-1 to TRBJ1-3; D perhaps matches TRBD1 (5 bases). The ends were cut back, 4 bases at V and 0 bases at J, with 8 bases in the middle. The CDR3 covers 14 residues. CDR1 is SGHRS and CDR2 is YFSETQ in the germline V gene. The CDR3 coding sequence is TGCGCCAGCAGCATGGACACCTCTGGAAACACCATATATTTT. Its translation is CASSMDTSGNTIYF.

The rearrangement uses TRBV19 and TRBJ1-5; 8 positions match TRBD1. V shed 7 bases, J shed 6 bases, and the junction held 5 bases outside the gene matches. The CDR3 runs to 13 residues. Germline V gene data show CDR1 as LNHDA and CDR2 as SQIVND (reference sequence). The CDR3 coding sequence is TGTGCCAGTAATCAGGGGGCCGGTCAGCCCCAGCATTTT. This sequence encodes CASNQGAGQPQHF.

The rearrangement links TRBV7-8 to TRBJ1-3; TRBD1 might be the D (5 bases). Germline lookup yields CDR1 SGHVS and CDR2 FQNEAQ. V shed 1 base and J shed 1 base, with 8 bases lying between them. The CDR3 consists of 15 residues. CDR3: CASSLVRVSGNTIYF. CDR3 DNA: TGTGCCAGCAGCTTAGTCAGGGTATCTGGAAACACCATATATTTT.

J is TRBJ2-7 and V is TRBV19; the match to TRBD2 covers 7 bases. Losses at the gene ends were 10 bases for V and 4 bases for J; bases not matched to a gene: 10. The CDR3 loop spans 13 amino acids. The germline V gene encodes CDR1 LNHDA and CDR2 SQIVND (reference sequence). The CDR3 coding sequence is TGTGCCACCCAGCGGGATGGGGCGTACGAGCAGTACTTC. Its protein is CATQRDGAYEQYF. Using reference TRBV19 and TRBJ2-7 for the parts outside the CDR3, the full variable domain is DGGITQSPKYLFRKEGQNVTLSCEQNLNHDAMYWYRQDPGQGLRLIYYSQIVNDFQKGDIAEGYSVSREKKESFPLTVTSAQKNPTAFYLCATQRDGAYEQYFGPGTRLTVT.

V gene TRBV4-2 combines with J gene TRBJ2-2; D ambiguous. CDR3 length equals 15 residues. Trimming shortened V by 1 base and J by 0 bases, and 6 bases separated the two germline ends. Germline CDR1 LGHNA, CDR2 YNFKEQ. The CDR3 here is CASSQGPANTGELFF. DNA of the CDR3: TGTGCCAGCAGCCAAGGGCCAGCGAACACCGGGGAGCTGTTTTTT.

The chain is built from TRBV7-9 and TRBJ2-5; TRBD2 aligns across 9 bases. The ends lost 4 bases at V and 2 bases at J; junction bases unmatched: 8. This CDR3 is built from 16 residues. Germline V CDR1 and CDR2: SEHNR, FQNEAQ (reference sequence). The CDR3 nucleotides are TGTGCCAGCAGCTCAGAAGGAAGCGGGAGGCAAGAGACCCAGTACTTC. It specifies CASSSEGSGRQETQYF. The complete variable domain, with remaining parts taken from reference TRBV7-9 and TRBJ2-5, reads DTGVSQNPRHKITKRGQNVTFRCDPISEHNRLYWYRQTLGQGPEFLTYFQNEAQLEKSRLLSDRFSAERPKGSFSTLEIQRTEQGDSAMYLCASSSEGSGRQETQYFGPGTRLLVL.

The rearrangement joins TRBV15 to TRBJ1-5; no clear D gene. This CDR3 contains 15 residues. Germline CDR1 and CDR2: LNHNV and YYDKDF (reference sequence). With 0 bases removed from V and 6 bases from J, the gap between germline ends came to 12 bases. Here the CDR3 DNA reads TGTGCCACCAGCAGAGATCTAAATCCGGGTCAGCCCCAGCATTTT. Its protein product is CATSRDLNPGQPQHF. The variable domain in full, with the rest retrieved from reference TRBV15 and TRBJ1-5, is DAMVIQNPRYQVTQFGKPVTLSCSQTLNHNVMYWYQQKSSQAPKLLFHYYDKDFNNEADTPDNFQSRRPNTSFCFLDIRSPGLGDTAMYLCATSRDLNPGQPQHFGDGTRLSIL.

The rearrangement uses TRBV5-4 and TRBJ2-7, with D possibly matching TRBD2 (6 bases). Germline loops: CDR1 SGHNT, CDR2 YYREEE (reference sequence). V shed 0 bases and J shed 2 bases, with 12 bases lying between them. The CDR3 has 15 residues. The CDR3 DNA reads TGTGCCAGCAGCTTGGGAGGAGGGGCCACCTACGAGCAGTACTTC. Amino acid sequence: CASSLGGGATYEQYF.

This clone occurred once. The chain is built from TRBV7-9 and TRBJ2-2; a possible D gene is TRBD1 (5 bases). CDR1 and CDR2 (germline): SEHNR, FQNEAQ (reference sequence). The V gene lost 5 bases and the J gene lost 4 bases, with 8 bases spanning the gap. The CDR3 is 13 amino acids. Here the CDR3 DNA reads TGTGCCAGCAGCCGACAGCTCACCGGGGAGCTGTTTTTT. Protein: CASSRQLTGELFF.

This rearrangement joins TRBV19 to TRBJ1-1; D gene unclear. The CDR3 runs to 15 residues. Germline V CDR1 and CDR2: LNHDA, SQIVND (reference sequence). Trimming stripped 4 bases from V and 4 bases from J, with 16 bases between. DNA of the CDR3: TGTGCCAGTAGTAATAGAGGCACCACCGGCACTGAAGCTTTCTTT. It is translated as CASSNRGTTGTEAFF.

This clone turned up a few times. This chain links TRBV15 with TRBJ2-2, with TRBD2 as a possible D gene (6 bases). CDR3 length equals 14 residues. Germline V gene lookup returns CDR1 LNHNV and CDR2 YYDKDF (reference sequence). Trimming took 10 bases from V and 5 from J, leaving 17 bases between them. The CDR3 here is CAISWDSGTGELFF. In nucleotides, the CDR3 is TGTGCCATCAGTTGGGACTCCGGAACCGGGGAGCTGTTTTTT.

The V gene is TRBV9, the J gene TRBJ1-1; D may be TRBD1 (5 bases). The V and J ends lost 4 bases and 4 bases respectively, with 11 bases between them. Per the germline V gene, CDR1 is SGDLS and CDR2 is YYNGEE. The CDR3 covers 13 residues. CDR3 coding DNA: TGTGCCAGCAGCCCTTTGCAGGGCACTGAAGCTTTCTTT. This encodes CASSPLQGTEAFF. Complete variable domain (other parts from reference TRBV9 and TRBJ1-1): DSGVTQTPKHLITATGQRVTLRCSPRSGDLSVYWYQQSLDQGLQFLIQYYNGEERAKGNILERFSAQQFPDLHSELNLSSLELGDSALYFCASSPLQGTEAFFGQGTRLTVV.

The rearrangement uses TRBV11-2 and TRBJ2-1; 10 bases are a match to TRBD2. Trimming cost V 0 bases and J 4 bases; bases outside gene matches: 3. CDR3 length equals 16 residues. From germline, CDR1 is SGHAT and CDR2 FQNNGV. The CDR3 is CASSLEWTSGYNEQFF. The CDR3 nucleotides are TGTGCCAGCAGCTTAGAATGGACTAGCGGTTACAATGAGCAGTTCTTC.

This sequence joins TRBV6-1 and TRBJ1-4; D might be TRBD1 (6 bases). V was clipped by 4 bases and J by 4 bases, with 19 bases between them. The germline V gene has CDR1 MNHNS and CDR2 SASEGT. This CDR3 region has 17 residues. CDR3 in amino acids: CASSGTFWTAHNEKLFF. Written as DNA, the CDR3 is TGTGCCAGCAGTGGGACGTTCTGGACAGCCCATAATGAAAAACTGTTTTTT.

V gene TRBV7-9 combines with J gene TRBJ2-1, with 7 bases matching TRBD1. This CDR3 region has 17 residues. After removal of 5 bases from V and 5 bases from J, the junction contained 15 bases not matched to a gene. Germline CDR1 SEHNR, CDR2 FQNEAQ (reference sequence). CDR3 sequence reads: CASSQPNRGYLNNEQFF. The DNA for the CDR3 is TGTGCCAGCAGCCAGCCAAACAGGGGCTATTTGAACAATGAGCAGTTCTTC.